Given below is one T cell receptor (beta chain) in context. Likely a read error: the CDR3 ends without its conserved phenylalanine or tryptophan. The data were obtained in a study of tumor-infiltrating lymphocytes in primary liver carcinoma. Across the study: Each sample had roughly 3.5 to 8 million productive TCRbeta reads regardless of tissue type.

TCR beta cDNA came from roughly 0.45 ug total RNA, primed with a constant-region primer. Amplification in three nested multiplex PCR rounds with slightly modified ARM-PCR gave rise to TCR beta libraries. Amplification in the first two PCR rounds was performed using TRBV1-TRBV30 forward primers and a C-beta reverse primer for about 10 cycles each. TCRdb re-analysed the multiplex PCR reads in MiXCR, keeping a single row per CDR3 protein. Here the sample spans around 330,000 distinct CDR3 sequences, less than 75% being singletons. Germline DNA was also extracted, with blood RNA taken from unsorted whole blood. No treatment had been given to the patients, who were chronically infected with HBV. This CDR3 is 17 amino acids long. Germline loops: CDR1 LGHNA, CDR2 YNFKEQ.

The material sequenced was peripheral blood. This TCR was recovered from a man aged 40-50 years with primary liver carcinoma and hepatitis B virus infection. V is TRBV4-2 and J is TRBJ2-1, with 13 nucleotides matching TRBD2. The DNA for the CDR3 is TGTGCCAGCAGCCCAAGACTAGCGGGAGGCTCCTACAATGGGCAGTTCCTC. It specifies CASSPRLAGGSYNGQFL.